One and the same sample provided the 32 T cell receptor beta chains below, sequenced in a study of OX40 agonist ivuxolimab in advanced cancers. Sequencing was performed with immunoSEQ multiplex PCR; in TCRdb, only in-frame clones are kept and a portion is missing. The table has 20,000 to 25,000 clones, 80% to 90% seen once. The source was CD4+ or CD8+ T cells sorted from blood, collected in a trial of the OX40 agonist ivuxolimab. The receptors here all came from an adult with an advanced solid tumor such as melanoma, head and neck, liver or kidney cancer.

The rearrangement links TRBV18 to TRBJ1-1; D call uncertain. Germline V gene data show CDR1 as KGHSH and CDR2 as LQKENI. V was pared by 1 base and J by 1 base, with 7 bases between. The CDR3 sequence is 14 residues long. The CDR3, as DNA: TGTGCCAGCTCACCACGTGTGGAGAACACTGAAGCTTTCTTT. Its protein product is CASSPRVENTEAFF.

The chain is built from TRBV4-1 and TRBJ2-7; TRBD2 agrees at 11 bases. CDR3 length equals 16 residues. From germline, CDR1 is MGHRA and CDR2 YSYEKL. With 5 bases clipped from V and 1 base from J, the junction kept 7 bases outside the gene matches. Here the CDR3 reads CASSTGGTSGSYEQYF. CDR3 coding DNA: TGCGCCAGCAGCACCGGCGGGACTAGCGGTTCCTACGAGCAGTACTTC.

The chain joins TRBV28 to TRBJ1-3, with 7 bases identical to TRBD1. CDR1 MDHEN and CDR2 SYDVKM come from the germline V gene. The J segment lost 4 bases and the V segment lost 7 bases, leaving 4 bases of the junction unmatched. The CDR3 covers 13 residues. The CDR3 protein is CASKQGWGNTIYF. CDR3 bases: TGTGCCAGCAAACAGGGGTGGGGAAACACCATATATTTT.

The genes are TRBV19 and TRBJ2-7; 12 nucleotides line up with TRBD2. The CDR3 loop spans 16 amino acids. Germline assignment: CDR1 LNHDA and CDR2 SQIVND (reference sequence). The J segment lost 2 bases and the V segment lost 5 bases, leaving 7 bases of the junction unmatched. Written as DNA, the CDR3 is TGTGCCAGTAGTGACCCTAGCGGGAGGGCTACCTACGAGCAGTACTTC. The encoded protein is CASSDPSGRATYEQYF.

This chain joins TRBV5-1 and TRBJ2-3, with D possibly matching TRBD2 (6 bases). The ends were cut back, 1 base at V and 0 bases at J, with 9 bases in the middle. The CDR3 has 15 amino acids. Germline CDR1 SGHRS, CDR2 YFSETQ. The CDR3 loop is CASSLTGVSTDTQYF. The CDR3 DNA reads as TGCGCCAGCAGCTTGACGGGAGTGAGCACAGATACGCAGTATTTT.

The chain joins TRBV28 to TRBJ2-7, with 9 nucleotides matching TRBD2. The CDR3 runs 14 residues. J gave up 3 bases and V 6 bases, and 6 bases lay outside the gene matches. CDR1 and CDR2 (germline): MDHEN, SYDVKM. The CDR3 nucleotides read TGTGCCAGCAGGTTTCCGACTAGCGGCTACGAGCAGTACTTC. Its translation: CASRFPTSGYEQYF.

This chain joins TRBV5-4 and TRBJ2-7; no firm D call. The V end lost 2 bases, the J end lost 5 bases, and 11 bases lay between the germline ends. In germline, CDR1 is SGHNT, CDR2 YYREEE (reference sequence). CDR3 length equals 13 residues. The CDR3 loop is CASSLRGQDEQYF. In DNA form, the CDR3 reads TGTGCCAGCAGCTTACGAGGCCAGGACGAGCAGTACTTC.

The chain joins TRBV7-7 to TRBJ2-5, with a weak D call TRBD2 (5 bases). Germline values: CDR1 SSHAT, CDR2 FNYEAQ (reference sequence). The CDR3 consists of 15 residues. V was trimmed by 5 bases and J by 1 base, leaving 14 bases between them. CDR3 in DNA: TGTGCCAGCAGCAGGAACACGGGAACCCAAGAGACCCAGTACTTC. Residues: CASSRNTGTQETQYF.

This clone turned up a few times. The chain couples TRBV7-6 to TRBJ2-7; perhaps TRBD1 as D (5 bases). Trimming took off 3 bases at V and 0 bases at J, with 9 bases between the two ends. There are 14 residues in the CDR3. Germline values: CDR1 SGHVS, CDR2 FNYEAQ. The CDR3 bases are TGTGCCAGCAGCTTCCAGGACAACTCCTACGAGCAGTACTTC. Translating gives CASSFQDNSYEQYF.

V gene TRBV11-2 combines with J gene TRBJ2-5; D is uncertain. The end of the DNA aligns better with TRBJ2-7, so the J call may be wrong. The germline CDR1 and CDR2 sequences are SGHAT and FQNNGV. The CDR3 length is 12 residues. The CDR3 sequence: CASSLHRYEQYF. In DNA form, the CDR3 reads TGTGCCAGCAGCTTACACAGATACGAGCAGTACTTC.

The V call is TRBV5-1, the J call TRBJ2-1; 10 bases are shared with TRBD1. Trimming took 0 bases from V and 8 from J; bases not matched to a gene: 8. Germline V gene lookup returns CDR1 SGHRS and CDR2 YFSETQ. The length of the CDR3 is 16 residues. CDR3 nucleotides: TGCGCCAGCAGCTTGGCCGGGACAGGGGTGGCCCATGAGCAGTTCTTC. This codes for CASSLAGTGVAHEQFF.

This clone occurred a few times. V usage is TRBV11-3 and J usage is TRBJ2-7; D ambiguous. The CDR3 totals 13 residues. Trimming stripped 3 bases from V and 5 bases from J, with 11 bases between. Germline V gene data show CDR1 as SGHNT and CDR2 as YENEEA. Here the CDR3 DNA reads TGTGCCAGCAGCTTCCTGGGGATGAACGAGCAGTACTTC. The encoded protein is CASSFLGMNEQYF. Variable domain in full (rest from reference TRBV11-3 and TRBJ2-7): EAGVVQSPRYKIIEKKQPVAFWCNPISGHNTLYWYLQNLGQGPELLIRYENEEAVDDSQLPKDRFSAERLKGVDSTLKIQPAELGDSAVYLCASSFLGMNEQYFGPGTRLTVT.

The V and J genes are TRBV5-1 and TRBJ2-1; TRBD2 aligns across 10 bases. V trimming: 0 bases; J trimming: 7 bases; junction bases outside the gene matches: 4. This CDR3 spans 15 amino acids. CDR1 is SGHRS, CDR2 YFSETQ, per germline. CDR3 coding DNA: TGCGCCAGCAGCTTGGTAGCGGGAGGAAATAATGAGCAGTTCTTC. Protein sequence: CASSLVAGGNNEQFF.

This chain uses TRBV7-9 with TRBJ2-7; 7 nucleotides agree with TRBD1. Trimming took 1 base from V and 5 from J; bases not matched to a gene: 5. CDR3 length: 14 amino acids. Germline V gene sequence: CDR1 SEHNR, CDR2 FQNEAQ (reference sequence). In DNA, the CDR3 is TGTGCCAGCAGCTTAGAGGGGGCGGCCCACGAGCAGTACTTC. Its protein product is CASSLEGAAHEQYF. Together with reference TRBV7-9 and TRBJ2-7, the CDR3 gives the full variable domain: DTGVSQNPRHKITKRGQNVTFRCDPISEHNRLYWYRQTLGQGPEFLTYFQNEAQLEKSRLLSDRFSAERPKGSFSTLEIQRTEQGDSAMYLCASSLEGAAHEQYFGPGTRLTVT.

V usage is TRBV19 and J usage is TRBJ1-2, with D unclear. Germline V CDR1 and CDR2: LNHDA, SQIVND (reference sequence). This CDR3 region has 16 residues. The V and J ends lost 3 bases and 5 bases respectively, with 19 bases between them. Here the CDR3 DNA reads TGTGCCAGTAGTATTCTATTCCGGGAGCGACGTTATGGCTACACCTTC. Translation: CASSILFRERRYGYTF.

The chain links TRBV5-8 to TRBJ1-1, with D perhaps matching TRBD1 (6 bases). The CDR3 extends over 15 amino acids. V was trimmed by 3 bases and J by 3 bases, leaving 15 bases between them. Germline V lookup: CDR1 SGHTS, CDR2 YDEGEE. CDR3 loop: CASSSTGTLDTEAFF. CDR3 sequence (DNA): TGTGCCAGCAGCTCTACCGGGACACTTGACACTGAAGCTTTCTTT.

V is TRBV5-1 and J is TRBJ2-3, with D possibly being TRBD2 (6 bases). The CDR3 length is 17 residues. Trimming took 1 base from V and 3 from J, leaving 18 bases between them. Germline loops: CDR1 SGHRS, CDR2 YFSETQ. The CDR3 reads CASSLPLLGSGTDTQYF. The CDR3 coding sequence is TGCGCCAGCAGCTTGCCTCTGCTCGGGAGTGGAACAGATACGCAGTATTTT. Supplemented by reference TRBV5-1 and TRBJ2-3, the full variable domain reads KAGVTQTPRYLIKTRGQQVTLSCSPISGHRSVSWYQQTPGQGLQFLFEYFSETQRNKGNFPGRFSGRQFSNSRSEMNVSTLELGDSALYLCASSLPLLGSGTDTQYFGPGTRLTVL.

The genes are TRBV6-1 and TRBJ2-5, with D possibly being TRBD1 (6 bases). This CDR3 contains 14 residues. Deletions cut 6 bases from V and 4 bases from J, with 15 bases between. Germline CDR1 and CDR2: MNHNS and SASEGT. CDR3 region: CASRFRGRGETQYF. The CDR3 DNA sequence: TGTGCCAGCAGGTTCAGGGGACGAGGAGAGACCCAGTACTTC.

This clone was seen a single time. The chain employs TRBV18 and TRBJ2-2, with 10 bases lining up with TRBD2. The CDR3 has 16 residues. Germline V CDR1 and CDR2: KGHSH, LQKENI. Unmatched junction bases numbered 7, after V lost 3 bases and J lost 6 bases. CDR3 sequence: CASSPILAGVSGELFF. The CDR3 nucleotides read TGTGCCAGCTCACCGATCCTAGCGGGAGTGTCCGGGGAGCTGTTTTTT.

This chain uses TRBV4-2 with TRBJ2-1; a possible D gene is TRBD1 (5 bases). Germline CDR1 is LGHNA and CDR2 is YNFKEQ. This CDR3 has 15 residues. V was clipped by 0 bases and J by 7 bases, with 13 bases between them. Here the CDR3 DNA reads TGTGCCAGCAGCCAAGATCTGCAGGGTCGGAATGAGCAGTTCTTC. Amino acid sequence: CASSQDLQGRNEQFF.

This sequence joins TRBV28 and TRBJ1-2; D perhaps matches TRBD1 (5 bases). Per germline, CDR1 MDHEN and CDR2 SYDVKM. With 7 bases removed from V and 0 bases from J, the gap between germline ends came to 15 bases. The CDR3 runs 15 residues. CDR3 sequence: CASTPAGAPNYGYTF. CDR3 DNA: TGTGCCAGCACTCCTGCTGGGGCCCCTAACTATGGCTACACCTTC.

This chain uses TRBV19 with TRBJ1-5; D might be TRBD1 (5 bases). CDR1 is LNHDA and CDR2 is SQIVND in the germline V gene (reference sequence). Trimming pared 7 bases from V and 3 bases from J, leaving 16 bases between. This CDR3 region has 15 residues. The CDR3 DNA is TGTGCCAGTAACCCATGGGACGGATACAATCAGCCCCAGCATTTT. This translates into CASNPWDGYNQPQHF.

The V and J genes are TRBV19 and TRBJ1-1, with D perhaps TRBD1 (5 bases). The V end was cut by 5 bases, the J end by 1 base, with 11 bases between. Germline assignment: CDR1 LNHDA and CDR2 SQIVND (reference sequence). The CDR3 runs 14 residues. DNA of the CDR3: TGTGCCAGTAGTGCCCTGACAGAGAACACTGAAGCTTTCTTT. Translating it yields CASSALTENTEAFF.

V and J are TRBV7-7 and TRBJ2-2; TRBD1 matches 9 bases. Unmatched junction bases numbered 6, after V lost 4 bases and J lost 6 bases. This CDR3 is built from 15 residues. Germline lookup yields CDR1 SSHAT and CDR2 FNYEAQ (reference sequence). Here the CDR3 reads CASSSMRQGAGELFF. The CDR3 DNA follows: TGTGCCAGCAGCTCCATGCGACAGGGGGCCGGGGAGCTGTTTTTT.

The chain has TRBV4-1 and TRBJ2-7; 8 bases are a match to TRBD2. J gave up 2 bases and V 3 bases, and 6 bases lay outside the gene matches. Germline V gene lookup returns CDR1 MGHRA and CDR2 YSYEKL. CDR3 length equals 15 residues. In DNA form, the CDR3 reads TGCGCCAGCAGCCATACAAGCGGGAGCCCCTACGAGCAGTACTTC. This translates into CASSHTSGSPYEQYF.

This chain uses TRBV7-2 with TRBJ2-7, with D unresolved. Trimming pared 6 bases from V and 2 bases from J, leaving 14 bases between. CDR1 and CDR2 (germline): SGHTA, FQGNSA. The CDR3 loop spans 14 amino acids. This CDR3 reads CASRSATGPYEQYF. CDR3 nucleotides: TGTGCCAGCAGGTCTGCCACTGGGCCCTACGAGCAGTACTTC.

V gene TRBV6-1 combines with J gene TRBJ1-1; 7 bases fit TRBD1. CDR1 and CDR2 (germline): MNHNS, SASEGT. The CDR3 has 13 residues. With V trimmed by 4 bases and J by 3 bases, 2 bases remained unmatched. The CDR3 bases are TGTGCCAGCAGTGTACAGGGGTACACTGAAGCTTTCTTT. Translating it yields CASSVQGYTEAFF.

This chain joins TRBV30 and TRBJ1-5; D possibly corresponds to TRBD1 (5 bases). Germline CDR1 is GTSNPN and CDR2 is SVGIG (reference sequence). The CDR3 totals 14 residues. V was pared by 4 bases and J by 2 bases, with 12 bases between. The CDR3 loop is CAWTHRFGNQPQHF. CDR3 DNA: TGTGCCTGGACCCACAGGTTTGGCAATCAGCCCCAGCATTTT.

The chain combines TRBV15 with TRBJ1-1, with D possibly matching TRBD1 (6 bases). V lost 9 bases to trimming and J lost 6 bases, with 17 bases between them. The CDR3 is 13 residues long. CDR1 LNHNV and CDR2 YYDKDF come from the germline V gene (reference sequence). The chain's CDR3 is CATGGRPNSEAFF. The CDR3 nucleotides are TGTGCCACGGGGGGCCGTCCTAACTCTGAAGCTTTCTTT. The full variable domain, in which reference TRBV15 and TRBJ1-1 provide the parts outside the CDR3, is DAMVIQNPRYQVTQFGKPVTLSCSQTLNHNVMYWYQQKSSQAPKLLFHYYDKDFNNEADTPDNFQSRRPNTSFCFLDIRSPGLGDTAMYLCATGGRPNSEAFFGQGTRLTVV.

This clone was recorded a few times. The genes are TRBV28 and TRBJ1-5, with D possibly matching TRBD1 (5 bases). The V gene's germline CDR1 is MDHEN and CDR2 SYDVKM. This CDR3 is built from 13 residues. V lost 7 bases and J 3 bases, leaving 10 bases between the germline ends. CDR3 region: CASIGANNQPQHF. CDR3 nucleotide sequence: TGTGCCAGCATCGGGGCTAACAATCAGCCCCAGCATTTT.

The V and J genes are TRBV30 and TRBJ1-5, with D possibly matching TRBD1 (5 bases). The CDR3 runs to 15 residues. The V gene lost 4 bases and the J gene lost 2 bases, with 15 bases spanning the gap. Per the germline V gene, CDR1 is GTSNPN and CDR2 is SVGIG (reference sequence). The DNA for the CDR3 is TGTGCCTGGACTGCAACCAGGGATCGCAATCAGCCCCAGCATTTT. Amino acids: CAWTATRDRNQPQHF.

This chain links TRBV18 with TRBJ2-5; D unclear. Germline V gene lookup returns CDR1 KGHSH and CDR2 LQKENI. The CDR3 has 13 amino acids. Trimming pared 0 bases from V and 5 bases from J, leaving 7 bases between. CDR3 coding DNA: TGTGCCAGCTCACCACCCCAGAAGGAGACCCAGTACTTC. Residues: CASSPPQKETQYF. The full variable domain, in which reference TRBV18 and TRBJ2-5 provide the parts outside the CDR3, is NAGVMQNPRHLVRRRGQEARLRCSPMKGHSHVYWYRQLPEEGLKFMVYLQKENIIDESGMPKERFSAEFPKEGPSILRIQQVVRGDSAAYFCASSPPQKETQYFGPGTRLLVL.